Below are 8 T cell receptor beta chains sequenced from a single sample in a study of cytomegalovirus exposure and HLA in healthy donors. PCR used 60 Vbeta primers and 13 Jbeta primers. Produced via immunoSEQ multiplex PCR; TCRdb's table is partial and in-frame only. The sample includes about 110,000 clones, 75% seen only once; the top ten take 2.5%. Sequenced sample: PBMCs. These receptor sequences come from a middle-aged man in good health and CMV-seronegative.

This chain connects TRBV11-3 to TRBJ2-7; 13 bases are shared with TRBD2. CDR3 length: 15 amino acids. V shed 4 bases, J shed 5 bases, and the junction held 5 bases outside the gene matches. Germline CDR1 and CDR2: SGHNT and YENEEA. Here the CDR3 reads CASSSGTSGAHEQYF. The DNA for the CDR3 is TGTGCCAGCAGCTCCGGGACTAGCGGGGCCCACGAGCAGTACTTC.

The chain combines TRBV5-1 with TRBJ1-4; TRBD1 matches at 9 bases. Trimming removed 4 bases from V and 5 bases from J; junction bases left unmatched: 6. Germline V gives CDR1 SGHRS, CDR2 YFSETQ. The CDR3 is made up of 15 amino acids. CDR3 residues: CASSPRTGANEKLFF. Written as DNA, the CDR3 is TGCGCCAGCAGCCCGCGGACAGGGGCGAATGAAAAACTGTTTTTT.

V and J are TRBV5-4 and TRBJ1-2; 10 positions agree with TRBD1. With V trimmed by 4 bases and J by 8 bases, 14 bases remained unmatched. There are 16 residues in the CDR3. The V gene's germline CDR1 is SGHNT and CDR2 YYREEE (reference sequence). CDR3 loop: CASSRGGQGINRGYTF. The CDR3 DNA is TGTGCCAGCAGCAGGGGGGGACAGGGGATAAATAGGGGCTACACCTTC. The whole variable domain, remainder taken from reference TRBV5-4 and TRBJ1-2, is ETGVTQSPTHLIKTRGQQVTLRCSSQSGHNTVSWYQQALGQGPQFIFQYYREEENGRGNFPPRFSGLQFPNYSSELNVNALELDDSALYLCASSRGGQGINRGYTFGSGTRLTVV.

The chain recombines TRBV5-1 with TRBJ2-5; 7 nucleotides match TRBD2. Germline lookup yields CDR1 SGHRS and CDR2 YFSETQ. After removal of 3 bases from V and 5 bases from J, the junction contained 4 bases not matched to a gene. This CDR3 region has 13 residues. CDR3 in DNA: TGCGCCAGCAGCTCTAGACTAGCTGAGACCCAGTACTTC. This encodes CASSSRLAETQYF.

The chain carries TRBV14 and TRBJ1-1; the D is unclear. From germline, CDR1 is SGHDN and CDR2 FVKESK. V lost 1 base and J lost 11, with 20 bases in between. CDR3 length: 15 amino acids. The CDR3 protein is CASSQAHSMTLGAFF. The CDR3 DNA reads TGTGCCAGCAGCCAAGCGCACAGTATGACCCTGGGCGCTTTCTTT.

The rearrangement uses TRBV9 and TRBJ2-1, with D perhaps matching TRBD2 (7 bases). Trimming took off 0 bases at V and 10 bases at J, with 14 bases between the two ends. The CDR3 length is 14 residues. In germline, CDR1 is SGDLS, CDR2 YYNGEE. The CDR3 loop reads CASSVEGGRGEQFF. CDR3 bases: TGTGCCAGCAGCGTAGAGGGGGGGAGGGGGGAGCAGTTCTTC.

The chain recombines TRBV19 with TRBJ1-1, with D perhaps matching TRBD1 (5 bases). V shed 6 bases and J shed 5 bases, with 10 bases lying between them. This CDR3 is 12 amino acids long. CDR1 is LNHDA, CDR2 SQIVND, per germline (reference sequence). The CDR3 loop reads CASRGGGTEAFF. CDR3 nucleotide sequence: TGTGCCAGTAGGGGGGGAGGAACTGAAGCTTTCTTT.

This clone was seen a handful of times. The chain has TRBV21-1 and TRBJ2-4; TRBD2 reflects the table's D call only, with no check against the DNA. TRBV21-1 is described as a pseudogene. The CDR3 runs to 12 residues. CDR3: CASSARRDLQYF. CDR3 DNA sequence: TGTGCCAGCAGCGCCCGACGGGACTTACAATACTTC.